The source of this T cell receptor beta chain is a study of blood T cells in healthy people across ages. The V and J ends lost 0 bases and 9 bases, in that order; junction bases with no gene match: 10. Germline values: CDR1 SGHKS, CDR2 YYEKEE (reference sequence). The CDR3 covers 17 residues. The second PCR ran about 7 to 12 cycles with a sample-barcoded 5' primer and J-beta primers. TCRdb analysed the 5' RACE reads with MiXCR anew, one entry per CDR3 protein. Of some 1.5 million distinct CDR3 sequences listed, approximately 28% are singletons. The material sequenced was blood. This clonotype was obtained from a woman aged 25-40 years in good health. This rearrangement joins TRBV5-5 to TRBJ1-6; 9 bases are a match to TRBD1. CDR3 protein: CASSLVMGGQGSSPLHF. Here the CDR3 DNA reads TGTGCCAGCAGCTTGGTTATGGGGGGACAGGGCAGTTCACCCCTCCACTTT.